This T cell receptor (beta chain) was profiled in a study of Graves' ophthalmopathy and Graves' hyperthyroidism. Looking at the study overall: Blood was drawn at initial diagnosis, before any treatment.

Patients were left out if they had other autoimmune diseases, uncontrolled infections, pregnancy or lactation. Diagnosis used clinical symptoms, serum thyroxine, TRAb, thyroid ultrasound and orbital computed tomography. A roughly 10 ml volume of fresh peripheral blood provided the PBMCs. RNA transcripts were the template, and TCR beta CDR3 regions were amplified from them. HTBI-primed RT-PCR formed the first round, and a multiplex PCR formed the second. TCRdb reanalysed the multiplex PCR reads using MiXCR and keeps one entry per CDR3 protein. The sample shows some 360,000 distinct CDR3 sequences, approximately 17% of them seen only once. Points on this clonotype: Sequence at one end of the junction differs from germline and may be a read error.

This receptor was taken from an adult woman with stable Graves' hyperthyroidism. Sequencing used peripheral blood.

The CDR3 DNA reads as TGTGCCAGCAGCCAAGACAGGGAAGGTCACGCCTTC. It yields the protein CASSQDREGHAF. The chain carries TRBV14 and TRBJ1-2; possibly TRBD1 for D (5 bases). CDR1 and CDR2 from the germline V gene are SGHDN and FVKESK. CDR3 size: 12 residues.